This TCR beta chain was identified during a study of naive and memory T cell subsets. Study results and limitations: Activation and differentiation may alter RNA-based TCR counts. Possibly reflecting memory cells re-expressing CD45RA, a few larger clonotypes occurred in naive repertoires, especially CD8.

CD8 T cells were positively selected from what remained after CD4 positive selection. Both TRBC1 and TRBC2 were covered by a beta constant-region primer of two equimolar oligonucleotides. Ligated cDNA was amplified by four rounds of PCR with nested alpha and beta constant-region primers and SP2. TCRdb re-called the UMI-ligation and nested PCR reads through MiXCR, storing one row per CDR3 protein. The data hold about 150,000 distinct CDR3 sequences, with approximately 22% observed a single time. The germline CDR1 and CDR2 sequences are MNHEY and SMNVEV (reference sequence). The CDR3 covers 15 residues. Between the trimmed V and J ends, which lost 3 bases and 1 base, there was a span of 11 bases. This clonotype was found a few times. As yet, its antigen is unknown.

The sample comprised naive CD4+ T cells from blood. The chain employs TRBV27 and TRBJ2-3; no reliable D call. The TCR sequence derives from a human donor in good health. The DNA for the CDR3 is TGTGCCAGCAGTTTGGACGGGCCGGGCACAGATACGCAGTATTTT. Its protein is CASSLDGPGTDTQYF.